Sequencing of this T cell receptor beta chain was carried out in a study of blood T cells in healthy people across ages. The germline V and J ends were trimmed by 8 bases and 5 bases, with 15 bases remaining between them. Germline lookup yields CDR1 MNHEY and CDR2 SVGAGI. This CDR3 comprises 13 residues. A J-beta primer mix and a sample-barcoded 5' primer were used in a second PCR of about 6 to 12 cycles. TCRdb itself ran the 5' RACE reads through MiXCR, one entry per CDR3 protein. The sample has hundreds of thousands of distinct CDR3 sequences; 29% are singletons. This chain links TRBV6-5 with TRBJ2-5, with D perhaps TRBD2 (5 bases). The sequence derives from a woman aged 80 or older in good health. The sequencing sample was made of blood. In nucleotides, the CDR3 is TGTGCCAGCGGAACCGGGGTATTGGAGACCCAGTACTTC. It yields the protein CASGTGVLETQYF.